This record concerns one T cell receptor (beta chain) sequence. Data came from immunoSEQ multiplex PCR; TCRdb stores just in-frame clones and leaves some out. The data contain approximately 160,000 clones, 70% to 90% of them singletons. The entry originates in a study of blood T cell repertoires in COVID-19. Trimming took off 6 bases at V and 4 bases at J, with 28 bases between the two ends. CDR3 length equals 18 residues. Germline V CDR1 and CDR2: SGHDT, YYEEEE. This receptor was identified in a woman aged 50 to 65 who had recovered from COVID-19. The sequenced material came from PBMCs or T cells enriched from blood (not recorded which). The chain has TRBV5-6 and TRBJ1-2; D not resolved. CDR3 nucleotide sequence: TGTGCCAGCACCCTACTTGGATCAGCCCCAGGTTCAGGCTATGGCTACACCTTC. Protein: CASTLLGSAPGSGYGYTF. The full variable domain, completed using reference TRBV5-6 and TRBJ1-2, is DAGVTQSPTHLIKTRGQQVTLRCSPKSGHDTVSWYQQALGQGPQFIFQYYEEEERQRGNFPDRFSGHQFPNYSSELNVNALLLGDSALYLCASTLLGSAPGSGYGYTFGSGTRLTVV.